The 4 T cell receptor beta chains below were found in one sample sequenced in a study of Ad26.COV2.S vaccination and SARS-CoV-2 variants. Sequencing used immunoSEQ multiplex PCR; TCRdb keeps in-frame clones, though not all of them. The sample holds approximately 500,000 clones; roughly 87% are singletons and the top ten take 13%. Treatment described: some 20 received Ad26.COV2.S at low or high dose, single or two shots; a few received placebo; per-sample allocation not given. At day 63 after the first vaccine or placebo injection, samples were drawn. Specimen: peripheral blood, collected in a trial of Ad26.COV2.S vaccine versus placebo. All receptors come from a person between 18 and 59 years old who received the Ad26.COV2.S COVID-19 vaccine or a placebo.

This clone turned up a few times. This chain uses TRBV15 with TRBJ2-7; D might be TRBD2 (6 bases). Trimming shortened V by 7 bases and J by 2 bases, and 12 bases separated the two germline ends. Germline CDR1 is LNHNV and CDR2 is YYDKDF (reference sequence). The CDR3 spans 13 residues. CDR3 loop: CATTGVGAYEQYF. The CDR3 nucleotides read TGTGCCACCACGGGGGTAGGGGCCTACGAGCAGTACTTC.

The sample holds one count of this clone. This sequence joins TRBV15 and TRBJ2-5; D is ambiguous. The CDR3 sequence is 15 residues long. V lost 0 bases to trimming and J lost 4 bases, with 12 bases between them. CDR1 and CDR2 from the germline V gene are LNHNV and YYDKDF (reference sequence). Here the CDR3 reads CATSREVAAIETQYF. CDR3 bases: TGTGCCACCAGCAGAGAGGTGGCGGCCATAGAGACCCAGTACTTC.

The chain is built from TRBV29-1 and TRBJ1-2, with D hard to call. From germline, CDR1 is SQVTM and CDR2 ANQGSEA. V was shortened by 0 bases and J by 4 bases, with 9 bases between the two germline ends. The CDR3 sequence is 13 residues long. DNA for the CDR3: TGCAGCGTTGAAGATCCCGACGGCTATGGCTACACCTTC. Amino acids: CSVEDPDGYGYTF.

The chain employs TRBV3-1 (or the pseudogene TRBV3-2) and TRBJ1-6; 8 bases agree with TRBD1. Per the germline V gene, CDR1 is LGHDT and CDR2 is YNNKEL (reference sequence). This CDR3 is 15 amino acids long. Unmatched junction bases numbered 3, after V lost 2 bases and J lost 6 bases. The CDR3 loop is CASSQQGASNSPLHF. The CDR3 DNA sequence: TGTGCCAGCAGCCAACAGGGGGCCAGTAATTCACCCCTCCACTTT.